This T cell receptor (beta chain) emerged from a study of shared clonotypes between healthy human individuals. When replicate PCRs were run on sorted subsets, they used 200 to 250 ng DNA, approximately 27,000 T cell genomes. Sequencing used immunoSEQ multiplex PCR; TCRdb keeps in-frame clones, though not all of them. Of some 2,100,000 clones in the sample, nearly 97% are singletons; the top ten hold over 0.1%. With 3 bases clipped from V and 6 bases from J, the junction kept 8 bases outside the gene matches. The CDR3 loop spans 15 amino acids. Germline CDR1 reads SGDLS; CDR2 reads YYNGEE. Donors were healthy HIV-negative adults without recently reported acute infections or vaccinations. Study findings and constraints: In a few donors, around 4.8% of naive CD4 clonotypes appeared in common.

This clone was counted a single time. Its target is not known. Sequenced input: naive CD4+ T cells sorted from blood. Sample subset: CD45RA+ positively selected. The receptor was isolated from a man aged 18 to 30 in good health. The J gene is TRBJ2-2, the V gene TRBV9, with 7 bases lining up with TRBD1. This chain's CDR3 is CASSARQGTAGELFF. CDR3 coding DNA: TGTGCCAGCAGCGCTAGACAGGGTACCGCCGGGGAGCTGTTTTTT.